A single TCR beta chain is shown here with its context. Its antigen is not known. The data are from a study of blood T cells in healthy people across ages. It was with a sample-barcoded 5' primer and a J-beta primer mix that a second PCR of roughly 6 to 12 cycles was run. MiXCR, applied by TCRdb to the 5' RACE reads, yields one record per CDR3 protein. The repertoire holds about 1,800,000 distinct CDR3 sequences, with 28% as singletons. Trimming removed 1 base from V and 5 bases from J; junction bases left unmatched: 9. The CDR3 is 16 residues long. Overall study findings and caveats: PBMCs were not sorted, which prevented a conclusive comparison of naive versus antigen-experienced cells. Diversity was estimated from one million T cells, and these estimates were considered underestimates.

Researchers collected around 10 milliliters of peripheral blood from every single donor. PBMCs numbering at least 6.5 million were isolated per sample. The clonotype comes from a woman aged 25 to 39 in good health. The sequenced sample consisted of blood. The rearrangement links TRBV12-3 or TRBV12-4 to TRBJ2-5, with 8 bases identical to TRBD2. The CDR3 reads CASSLGSGAISETQYF. DNA of the CDR3: TGTGCCAGCAGTTTAGGTAGCGGGGCGATTTCGGAGACCCAGTACTTC.